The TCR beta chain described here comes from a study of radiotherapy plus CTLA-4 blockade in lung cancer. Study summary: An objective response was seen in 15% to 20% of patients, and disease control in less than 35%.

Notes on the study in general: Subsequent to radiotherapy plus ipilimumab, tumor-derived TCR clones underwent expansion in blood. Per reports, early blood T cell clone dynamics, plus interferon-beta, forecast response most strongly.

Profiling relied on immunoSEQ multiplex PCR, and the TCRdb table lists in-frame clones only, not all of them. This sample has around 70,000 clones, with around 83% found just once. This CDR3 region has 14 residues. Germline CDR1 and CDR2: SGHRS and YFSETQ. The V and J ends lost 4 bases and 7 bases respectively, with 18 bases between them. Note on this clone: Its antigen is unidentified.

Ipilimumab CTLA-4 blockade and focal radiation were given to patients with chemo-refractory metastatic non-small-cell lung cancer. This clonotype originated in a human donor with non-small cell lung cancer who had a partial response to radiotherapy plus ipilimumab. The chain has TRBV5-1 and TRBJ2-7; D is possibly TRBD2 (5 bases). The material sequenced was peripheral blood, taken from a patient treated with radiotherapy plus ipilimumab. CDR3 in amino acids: CASSPDGGYGEQYF. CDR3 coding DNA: TGCGCCAGCAGCCCGGACGGAGGATATGGTGAGCAGTACTTC.